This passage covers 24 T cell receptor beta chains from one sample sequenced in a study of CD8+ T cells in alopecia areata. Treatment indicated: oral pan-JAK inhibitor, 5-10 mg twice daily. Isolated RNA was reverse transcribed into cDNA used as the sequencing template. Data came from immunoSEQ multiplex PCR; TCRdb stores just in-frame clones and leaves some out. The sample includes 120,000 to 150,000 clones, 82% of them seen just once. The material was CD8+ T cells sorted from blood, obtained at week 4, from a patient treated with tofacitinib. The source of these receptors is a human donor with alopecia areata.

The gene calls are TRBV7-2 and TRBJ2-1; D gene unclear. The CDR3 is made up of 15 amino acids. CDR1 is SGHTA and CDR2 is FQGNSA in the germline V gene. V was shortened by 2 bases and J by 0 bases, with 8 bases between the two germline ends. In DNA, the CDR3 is TGTGCCAGCAGCTTAACAGAAAGCTCCTACAATGAGCAGTTCTTC. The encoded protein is CASSLTESSYNEQFF. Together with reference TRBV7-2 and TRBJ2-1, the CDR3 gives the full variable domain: GAGVSQSPSNKVTEKGKDVELRCDPISGHTALYWYRQSLGQGLEFLIYFQGNSAPDKSGLPSDRFSAERTGGSVSTLTIQRTQQEDSAVYLCASSLTESSYNEQFFGPGTRLTVL.

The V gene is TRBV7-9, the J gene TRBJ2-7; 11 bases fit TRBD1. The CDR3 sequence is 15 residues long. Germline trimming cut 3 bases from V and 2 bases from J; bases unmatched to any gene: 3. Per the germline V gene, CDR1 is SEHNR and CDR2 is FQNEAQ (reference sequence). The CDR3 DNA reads TGTGCCAGCAGCTTCACGGGACAGGGGGCCTACGAGCAGTACTTC. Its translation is CASSFTGQGAYEQYF.

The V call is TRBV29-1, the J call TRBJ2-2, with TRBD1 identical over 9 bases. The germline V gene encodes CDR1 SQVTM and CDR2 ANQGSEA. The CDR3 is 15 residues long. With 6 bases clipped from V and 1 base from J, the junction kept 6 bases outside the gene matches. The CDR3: CSVPQGQGNTGELFF. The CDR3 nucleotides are TGCAGCGTGCCTCAGGGACAGGGGAACACCGGGGAGCTGTTTTTT.

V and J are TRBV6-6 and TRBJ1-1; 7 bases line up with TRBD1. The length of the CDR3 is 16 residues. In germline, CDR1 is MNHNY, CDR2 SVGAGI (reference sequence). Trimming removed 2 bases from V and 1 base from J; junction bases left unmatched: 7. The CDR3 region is CASSYGQDVGNTEAFF. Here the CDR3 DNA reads TGTGCCAGCAGTTACGGACAGGACGTGGGGAACACTGAAGCTTTCTTT.

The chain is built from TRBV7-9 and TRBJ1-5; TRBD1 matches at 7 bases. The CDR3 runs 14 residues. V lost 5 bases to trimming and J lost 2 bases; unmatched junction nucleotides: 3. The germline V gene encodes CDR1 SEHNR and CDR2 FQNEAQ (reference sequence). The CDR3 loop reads CASSQGQGNQPQHF. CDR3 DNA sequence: TGTGCCAGCAGCCAAGGACAGGGCAATCAGCCCCAGCATTTT. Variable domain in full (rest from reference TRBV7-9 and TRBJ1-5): DTGVSQNPRHKITKRGQNVTFRCDPISEHNRLYWYRQTLGQGPEFLTYFQNEAQLEKSRLLSDRFSAERPKGSFSTLEIQRTEQGDSAMYLCASSQGQGNQPQHFGDGTRLSIL.

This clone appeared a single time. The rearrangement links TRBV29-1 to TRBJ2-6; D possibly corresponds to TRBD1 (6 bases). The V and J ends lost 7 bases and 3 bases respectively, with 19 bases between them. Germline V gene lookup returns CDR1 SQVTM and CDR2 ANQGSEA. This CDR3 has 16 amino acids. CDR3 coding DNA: TGCAGCGCCTTACAGGGTATTTATGGTGGGGCCAACGTCCTGACTTTC. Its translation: CSALQGIYGGANVLTF. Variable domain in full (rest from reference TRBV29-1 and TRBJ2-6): SAVISQKPSRDICQRGTSLTIQCQVDSQVTMMFWYRQQPGQSLTLIATANQGSEATYESGFVIDKFPISRPNLTFSTLTVSNMSPEDSSIYLCSALQGIYGGANVLTFGAGSRLTVL.

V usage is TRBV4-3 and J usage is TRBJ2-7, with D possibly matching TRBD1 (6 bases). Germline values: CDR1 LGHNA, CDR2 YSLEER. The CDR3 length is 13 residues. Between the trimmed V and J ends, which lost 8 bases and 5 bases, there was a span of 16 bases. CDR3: CASGIRGGDEQYF. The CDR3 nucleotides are TGCGCCAGCGGGATCAGGGGCGGCGACGAGCAGTACTTC.

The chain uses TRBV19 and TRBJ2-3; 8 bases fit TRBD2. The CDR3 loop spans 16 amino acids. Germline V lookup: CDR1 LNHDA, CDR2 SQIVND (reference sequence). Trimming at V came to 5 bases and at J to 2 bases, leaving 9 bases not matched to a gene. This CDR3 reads CASSSQGLVLTDTQYF. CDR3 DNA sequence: TGTGCCAGTAGTTCTCAGGGACTAGTCCTCACAGATACGCAGTATTTT.

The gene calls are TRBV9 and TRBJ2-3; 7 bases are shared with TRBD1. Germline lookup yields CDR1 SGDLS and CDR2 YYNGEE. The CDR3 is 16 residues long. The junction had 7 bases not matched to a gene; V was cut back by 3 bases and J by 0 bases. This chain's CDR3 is CASSAHRGGSTDTQYF. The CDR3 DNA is TGTGCCAGCAGCGCCCACAGGGGCGGGAGCACAGATACGCAGTATTTT.

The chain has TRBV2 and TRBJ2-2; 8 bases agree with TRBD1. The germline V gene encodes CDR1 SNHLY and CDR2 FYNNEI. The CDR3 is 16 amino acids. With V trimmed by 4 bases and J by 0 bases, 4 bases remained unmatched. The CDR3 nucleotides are TGTGCCAGCAGTGGGGGACAGGTCCCGAACACCGGGGAGCTGTTTTTT. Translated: CASSGGQVPNTGELFF.

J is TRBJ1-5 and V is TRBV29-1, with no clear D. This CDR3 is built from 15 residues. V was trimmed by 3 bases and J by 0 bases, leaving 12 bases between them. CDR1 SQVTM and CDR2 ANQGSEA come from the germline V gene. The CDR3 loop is CSVELRRGSNQPQHF. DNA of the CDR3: TGCAGCGTTGAGCTTCGGCGAGGTAGCAATCAGCCCCAGCATTTT.

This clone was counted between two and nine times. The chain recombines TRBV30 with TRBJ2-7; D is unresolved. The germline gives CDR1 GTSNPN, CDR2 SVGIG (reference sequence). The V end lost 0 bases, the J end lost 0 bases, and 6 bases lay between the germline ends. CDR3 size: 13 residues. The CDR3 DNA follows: TGTGCCTGGAGTGTCGGCAACTCCTACGAGCAGTACTTC. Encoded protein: CAWSVGNSYEQYF.

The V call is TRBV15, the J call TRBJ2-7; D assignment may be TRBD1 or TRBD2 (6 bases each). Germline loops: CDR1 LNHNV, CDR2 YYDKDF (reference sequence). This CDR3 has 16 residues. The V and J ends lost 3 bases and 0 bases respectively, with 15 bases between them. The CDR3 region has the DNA TGTGCCACCAGCAGTTTAACGGGGGCCAACTCCTACGAGCAGTACTTC. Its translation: CATSSLTGANSYEQYF. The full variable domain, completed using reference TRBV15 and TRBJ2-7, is DAMVIQNPRYQVTQFGKPVTLSCSQTLNHNVMYWYQQKSSQAPKLLFHYYDKDFNNEADTPDNFQSRRPNTSFCFLDIRSPGLGDTAMYLCATSSLTGANSYEQYFGPGTRLTVT.

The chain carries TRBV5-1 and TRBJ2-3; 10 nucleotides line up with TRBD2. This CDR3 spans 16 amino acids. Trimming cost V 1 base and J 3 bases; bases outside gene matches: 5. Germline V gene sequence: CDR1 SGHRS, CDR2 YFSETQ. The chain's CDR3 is CASSLFLAGATDTQYF. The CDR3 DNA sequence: TGCGCCAGCAGCTTGTTTCTAGCGGGGGCGACAGATACGCAGTATTTT.

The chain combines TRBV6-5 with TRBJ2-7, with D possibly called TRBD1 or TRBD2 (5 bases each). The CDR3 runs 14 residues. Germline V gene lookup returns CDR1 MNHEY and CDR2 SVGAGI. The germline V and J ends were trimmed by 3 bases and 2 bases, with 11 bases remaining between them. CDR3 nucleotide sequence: TGTGCCAGCAGTTATGGGGACGGTGCCTACGAGCAGTACTTC. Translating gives CASSYGDGAYEQYF.

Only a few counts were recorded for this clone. The CDR3 is CASSQSGGGNEQFF. CDR3 DNA sequence: TGTGCCAGCAGCCAAAGCGGGGGCGGCAATGAGCAGTTCTTC. This sequence joins TRBV6-5 and TRBJ2-1, with 8 bases lining up with TRBD2. Trimming at V came to 6 bases and at J to 6 bases, leaving 7 bases not matched to a gene. The CDR3 is 14 residues long. CDR1 MNHEY and CDR2 SVGAGI come from the germline V gene.

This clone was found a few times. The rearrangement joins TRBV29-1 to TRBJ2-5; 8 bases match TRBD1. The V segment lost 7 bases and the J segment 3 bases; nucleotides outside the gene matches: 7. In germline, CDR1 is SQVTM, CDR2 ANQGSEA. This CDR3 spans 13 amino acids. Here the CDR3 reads CSGLTGGKETQYF. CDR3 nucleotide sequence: TGCAGCGGCCTAACAGGGGGAAAAGAGACCCAGTACTTC.

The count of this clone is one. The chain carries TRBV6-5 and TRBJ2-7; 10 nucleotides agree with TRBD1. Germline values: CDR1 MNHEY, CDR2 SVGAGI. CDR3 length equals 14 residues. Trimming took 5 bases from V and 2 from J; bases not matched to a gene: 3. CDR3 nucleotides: TGTGCCAGCAGTGCCGGGACAGGGGCCTACGAGCAGTACTTC. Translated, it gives CASSAGTGAYEQYF.

The CDR3 coding sequence is TGCAGCTCCGCGTTGAACACTGAAGCTTTCTTT. Protein: CSSALNTEAFF. This chain connects TRBV29-1 to TRBJ1-1; D gene unclear. CDR1 is SQVTM and CDR2 is ANQGSEA in the germline V gene. The CDR3 spans 11 residues. V lost 8 bases and J lost 0, with 7 bases in between.

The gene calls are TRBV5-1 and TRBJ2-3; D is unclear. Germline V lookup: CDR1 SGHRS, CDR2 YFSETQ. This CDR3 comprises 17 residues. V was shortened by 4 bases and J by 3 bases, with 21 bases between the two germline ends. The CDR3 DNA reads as TGCGCCAGCAGCACCTTCGACCCTCCGCCACCGACAGATACGCAGTATTTT. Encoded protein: CASSTFDPPPPTDTQYF.

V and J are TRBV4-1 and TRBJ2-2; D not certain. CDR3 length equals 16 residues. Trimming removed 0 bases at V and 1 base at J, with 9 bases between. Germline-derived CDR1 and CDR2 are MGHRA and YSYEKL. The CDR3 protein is CASSQDWTMNTGELFF. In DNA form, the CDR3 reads TGCGCCAGCAGCCAAGACTGGACCATGAACACCGGGGAGCTGTTTTTT.

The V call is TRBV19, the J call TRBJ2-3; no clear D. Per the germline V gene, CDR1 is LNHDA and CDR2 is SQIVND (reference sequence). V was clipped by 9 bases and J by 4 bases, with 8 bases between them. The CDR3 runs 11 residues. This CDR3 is CASQTSDTQYF. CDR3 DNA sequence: TGTGCCAGCCAGACATCAGATACGCAGTATTTT.

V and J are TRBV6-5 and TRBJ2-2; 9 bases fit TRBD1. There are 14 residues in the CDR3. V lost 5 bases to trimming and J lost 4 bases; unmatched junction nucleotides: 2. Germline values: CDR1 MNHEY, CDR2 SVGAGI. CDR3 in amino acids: CASSAGQGTGELFF. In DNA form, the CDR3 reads TGTGCCAGCAGTGCGGGACAGGGCACCGGGGAGCTGTTTTTT.

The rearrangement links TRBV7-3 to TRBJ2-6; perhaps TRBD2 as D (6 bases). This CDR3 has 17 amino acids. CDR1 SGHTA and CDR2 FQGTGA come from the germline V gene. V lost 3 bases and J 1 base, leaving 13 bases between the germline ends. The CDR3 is CASSLTGDYSGANVLTF. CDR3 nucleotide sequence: TGTGCCAGCAGCTTGACGGGGGATTATTCTGGGGCCAACGTCCTGACTTTC. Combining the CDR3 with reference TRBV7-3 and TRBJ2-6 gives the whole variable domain GAGVSQTPSNKVTEKGKYVELRCDPISGHTALYWYRQSLGQGPEFLIYFQGTGAADDSGLPNDRFFAVRPEGSVSTLKIQRTERGDSAVYLCASSLTGDYSGANVLTFGAGSRLTVL.